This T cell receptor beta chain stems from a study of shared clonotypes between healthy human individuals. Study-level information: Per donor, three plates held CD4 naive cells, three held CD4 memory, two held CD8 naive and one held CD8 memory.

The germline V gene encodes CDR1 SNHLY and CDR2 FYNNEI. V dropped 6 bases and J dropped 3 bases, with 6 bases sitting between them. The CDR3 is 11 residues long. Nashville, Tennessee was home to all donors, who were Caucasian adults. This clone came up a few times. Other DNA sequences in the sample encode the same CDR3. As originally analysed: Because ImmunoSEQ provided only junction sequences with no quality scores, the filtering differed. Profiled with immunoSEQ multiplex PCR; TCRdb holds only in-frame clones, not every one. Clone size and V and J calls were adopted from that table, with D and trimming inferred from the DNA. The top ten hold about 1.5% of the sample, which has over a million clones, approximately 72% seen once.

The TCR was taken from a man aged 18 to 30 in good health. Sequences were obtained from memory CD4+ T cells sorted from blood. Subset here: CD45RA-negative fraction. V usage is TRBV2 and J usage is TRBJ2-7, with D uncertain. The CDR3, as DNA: TGTGCCAGCAGCCGGAACTACGAGCAGTACTTC. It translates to CASSRNYEQYF.